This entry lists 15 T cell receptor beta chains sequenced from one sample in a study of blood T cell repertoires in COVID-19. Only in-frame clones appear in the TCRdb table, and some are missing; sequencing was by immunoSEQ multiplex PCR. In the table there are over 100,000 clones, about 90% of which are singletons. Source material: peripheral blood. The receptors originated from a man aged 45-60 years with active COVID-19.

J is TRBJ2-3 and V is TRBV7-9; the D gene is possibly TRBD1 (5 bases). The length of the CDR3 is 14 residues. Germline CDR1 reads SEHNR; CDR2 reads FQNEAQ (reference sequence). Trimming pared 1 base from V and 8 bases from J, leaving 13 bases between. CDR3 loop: CASSLVGVGATQYF. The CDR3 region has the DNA TGTGCCAGCAGCTTAGTTGGAGTTGGGGCTACGCAGTATTTT.

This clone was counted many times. CDR3: CASSRFVGRDEQYF. The CDR3 region has the DNA TGTGCCAGCAGTAGGTTCGTAGGGAGGGACGAGCAGTACTTC. The chain joins TRBV6-5 to TRBJ2-7; 7 bases agree with TRBD2. This CDR3 comprises 14 residues. V trimming: 5 bases; J trimming: 5 bases; junction bases outside the gene matches: 9. Germline values: CDR1 MNHEY, CDR2 SVGAGI.

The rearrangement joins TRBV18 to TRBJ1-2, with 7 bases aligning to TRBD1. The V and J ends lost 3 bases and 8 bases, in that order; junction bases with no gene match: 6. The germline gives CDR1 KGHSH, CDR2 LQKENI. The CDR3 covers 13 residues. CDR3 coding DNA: TGTGCCAGCTCACCGCCGGGACAGCCGGGCTACACCTTC. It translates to CASSPPGQPGYTF.

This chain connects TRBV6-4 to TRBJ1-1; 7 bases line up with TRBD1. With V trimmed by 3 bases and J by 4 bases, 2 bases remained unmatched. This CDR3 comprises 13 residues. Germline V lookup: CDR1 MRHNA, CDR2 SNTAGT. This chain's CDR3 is CASSEAGGTEAFF. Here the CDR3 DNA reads TGTGCCAGCAGTGAGGCAGGGGGCACTGAAGCTTTCTTT.

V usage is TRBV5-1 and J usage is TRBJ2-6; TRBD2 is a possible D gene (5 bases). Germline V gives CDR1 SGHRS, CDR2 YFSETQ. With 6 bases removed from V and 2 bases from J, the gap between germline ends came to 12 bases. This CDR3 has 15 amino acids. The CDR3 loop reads CASKTGNAGANVLTF. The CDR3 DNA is TGCGCCAGCAAGACGGGGAACGCTGGGGCCAACGTCCTGACTTTC.

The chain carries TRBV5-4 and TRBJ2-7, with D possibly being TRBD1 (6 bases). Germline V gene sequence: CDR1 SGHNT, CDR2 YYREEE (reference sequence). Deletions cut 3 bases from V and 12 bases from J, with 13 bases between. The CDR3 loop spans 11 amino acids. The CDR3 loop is CASSSGQLRYF. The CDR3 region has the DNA TGTGCCAGCAGCTCCGGACAGCTTCGGTACTTC.

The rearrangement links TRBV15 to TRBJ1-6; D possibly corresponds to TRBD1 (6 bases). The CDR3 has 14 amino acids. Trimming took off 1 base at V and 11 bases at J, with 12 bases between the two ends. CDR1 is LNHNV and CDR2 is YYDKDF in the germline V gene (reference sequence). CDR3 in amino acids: CATSRGYRDAPLHF. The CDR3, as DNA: TGTGCCACCAGCAGAGGATACAGGGACGCACCCCTCCACTTT.

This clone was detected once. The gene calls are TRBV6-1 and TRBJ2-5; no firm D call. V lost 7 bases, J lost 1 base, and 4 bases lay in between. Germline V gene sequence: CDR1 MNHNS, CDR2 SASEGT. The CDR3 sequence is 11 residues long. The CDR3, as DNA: TGTGCCAGCACCAGCCAAGAGACCCAGTACTTC. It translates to CASTSQETQYF.

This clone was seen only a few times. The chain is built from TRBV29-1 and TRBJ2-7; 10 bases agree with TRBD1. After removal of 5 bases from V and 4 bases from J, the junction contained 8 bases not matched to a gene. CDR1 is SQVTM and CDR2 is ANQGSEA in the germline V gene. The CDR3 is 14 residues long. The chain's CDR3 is CSVLTPGQGYEQYF. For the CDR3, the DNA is TGCAGCGTTCTCACCCCGGGACAGGGGTACGAGCAGTACTTC.

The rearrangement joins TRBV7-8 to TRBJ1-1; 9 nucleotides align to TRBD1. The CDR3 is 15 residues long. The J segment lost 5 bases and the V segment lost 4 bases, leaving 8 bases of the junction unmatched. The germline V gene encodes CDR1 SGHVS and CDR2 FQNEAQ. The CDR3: CASSYQDRGWTEAFF. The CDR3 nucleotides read TGTGCCAGCAGCTACCAGGACAGGGGTTGGACTGAAGCTTTCTTT.

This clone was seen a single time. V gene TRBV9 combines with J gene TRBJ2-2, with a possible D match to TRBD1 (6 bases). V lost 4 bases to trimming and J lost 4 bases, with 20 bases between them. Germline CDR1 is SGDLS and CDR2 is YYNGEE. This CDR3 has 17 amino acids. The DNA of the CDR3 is TGTGCCAGCAGCCGGTTGGGGGACATCCGATCCACCGGGGAGCTGTTTTTT. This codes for CASSRLGDIRSTGELFF.

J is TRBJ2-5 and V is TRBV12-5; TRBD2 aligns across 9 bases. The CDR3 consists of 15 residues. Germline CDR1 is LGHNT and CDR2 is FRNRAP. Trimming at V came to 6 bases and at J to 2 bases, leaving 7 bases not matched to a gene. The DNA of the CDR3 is TGTGCTAGTGGGCCAGGGAGCGGGGGGCAAGAGACCCAGTACTTC. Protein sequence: CASGPGSGGQETQYF.

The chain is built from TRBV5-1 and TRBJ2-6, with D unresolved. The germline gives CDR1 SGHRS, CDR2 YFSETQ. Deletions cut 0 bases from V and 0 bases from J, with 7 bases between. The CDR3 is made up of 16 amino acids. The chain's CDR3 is CASSLGLLSGANVLTF. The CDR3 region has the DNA TGCGCCAGCAGCTTGGGTCTCCTCTCTGGGGCCAACGTCCTGACTTTC.

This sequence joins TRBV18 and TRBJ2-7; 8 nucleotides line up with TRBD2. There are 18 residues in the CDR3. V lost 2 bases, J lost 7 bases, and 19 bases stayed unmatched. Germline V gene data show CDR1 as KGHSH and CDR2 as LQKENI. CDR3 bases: TGTGCCAGCTCACCAAACCCACGGGAGCGGGGGCGCTCCCTGGAGCAGTACTTC. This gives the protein CASSPNPRERGRSLEQYF.

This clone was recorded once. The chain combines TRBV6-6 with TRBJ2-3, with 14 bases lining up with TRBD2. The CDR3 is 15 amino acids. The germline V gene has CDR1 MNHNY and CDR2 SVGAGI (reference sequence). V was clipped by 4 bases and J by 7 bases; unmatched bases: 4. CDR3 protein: CASSWTSGGSNTQYF. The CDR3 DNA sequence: TGTGCCAGCAGTTGGACTAGCGGGGGGAGTAATACGCAGTATTTT.